This T cell receptor beta chain was obtained from a study of Tregs in tolerant kidney transplant recipients. Whole-study results and caveats: The most relevant donor-specific Treg TCRbeta repertoire apparently came from expansion with activated donor B cells.

The protocol was immunoSEQ multiplex PCR, while the TCRdb copy is restricted to in-frame clones and leaves out a portion. The table has about 87,000 clones, roughly 93% seen once. CDR3 length: 14 residues. Losses at the gene ends were 3 bases for V and 3 bases for J; bases not matched to a gene: 2. Germline CDR1 and CDR2: LNHNV and YYDKDF (reference sequence). Concerning this clone: As yet, its antigen is unknown.

Thawed PBMCs were FACS-sorted into unstimulated CD4+CD25+CD127- regulatory T cells, CD4+CD25- non-regulatory cells, CD4 and CD8 cells. This specimen was CD4+ T cells from blood, taken before the transplant. The chain links TRBV15 to TRBJ1-1; TRBD1 agrees at 9 bases. This sequence was found in a human donor who received a combined kidney and bone marrow transplant. The CDR3 spells CATSRGQGDTEAFF. Written as DNA, the CDR3 is TGTGCCACCAGCAGGGGACAGGGAGACACTGAAGCTTTCTTT.